This T cell receptor (beta chain) was profiled in a study of identical twins. Study-wide findings and caveats: Cord blood beta clonotypes present at high abundance carried fewer insertions; no such pattern appeared in memory repertoires.

With template switching, a universal primer site was added, and the cDNA carried unique molecular identifiers. TCRdb itself ran the 5' RACE reads through MiXCR, one entry per CDR3 protein. The top ten clones hold around 2.1% of a sample with around 280,000 distinct CDR3 sequences, approximately 8.5% of them seen once. In regard to this clonotype: Its antigen is not known.

Trimming took off 1 base at V and 8 bases at J, with 11 bases between the two ends. The CDR3 spans 13 residues. Per germline, CDR1 SGHVS and CDR2 FNYEAQ. The same sample was also used in a study of yellow fever vaccine responses in identical twins.

The sequenced sample consisted of memory (CD45RO+) T cells sorted from blood. The TCR was taken from a woman between 18 and 30 years old in good health. The gene calls are TRBV7-6 and TRBJ1-2; D gene unclear. Here the CDR3 DNA reads TGTGCCAGCAGCTTAGAGTCGGGCTTCGGCTACACCTTC. This codes for CASSLESGFGYTF.